This T cell receptor (beta chain) was sequenced in a study of cytomegalovirus exposure and HLA in healthy donors. Across the whole study: The approximately 130 validation repertoires matched the approximately 700 first-cohort repertoires in platform, a later analysis reported.

TCRdb's table, derived via immunoSEQ multiplex PCR, lists solely in-frame clones and lacks some. Of some 200,000 clones listed, under 95% were seen once; the top ten hold roughly 1%. Separation from the roughly 670-subject first cohort characterized the approximately 120-subject validation cohort, to which the donors belonged. The V gene's germline CDR1 is SEHNR and CDR2 FQNEAQ (reference sequence). The CDR3 runs to 17 residues. V lost 0 bases, J lost 3 bases, and 8 bases stayed unmatched. The receptor was isolated from a woman aged 18 to 35 in good health and CMV-seronegative. The specimen was PBMCs. The chain links TRBV7-9 to TRBJ2-3; 8 positions agree with TRBD1. This CDR3 reads CASSLAGQAGRTDTQYF. CDR3 DNA sequence: TGTGCCAGCAGCTTAGCGGGACAGGCTGGACGAACAGATACGCAGTATTTT.